This TCR beta chain was obtained from a study of blood T cell repertoires in COVID-19. Method: immunoSEQ multiplex PCR; TCRdb's copy keeps in-frame clones and lacks some. The sample carries about 200,000 clones, around 89% recorded once. Germline V gives CDR1 GTSNPN, CDR2 SVGIG (reference sequence). Trimming took 4 bases from V and 6 from J; bases not matched to a gene: 7. The CDR3 runs 14 residues. The chain couples TRBV30 to TRBJ2-4; 9 positions match TRBD1. The TCR originated in a woman in her thirties or forties with acute or convalescent COVID-19. Input material: peripheral blood. CDR3 DNA: TGTGCCTGGACCATGACAGGGGGTTCAAACATTCAGTACTTC. It yields the protein CAWTMTGGSNIQYF.